This TCR beta chain is drawn from a study of T cell changes during pregnancy in multiple sclerosis. Measured with immunoSEQ multiplex PCR; TCRdb has only the in-frame clones, and not every one. This sample carries 4,000 to 6,000 clones, about 80% of them seen once, and the ten largest clones take around 15%. Germline V gene data show CDR1 as MNHEY and CDR2 as SVGAGI. This CDR3 comprises 16 residues. Trimming stripped 2 bases from V and 8 bases from J, with 18 bases between. This clone was found once. The sequenced sample was CD8+ T cells from peripheral blood mononuclear cells, obtained in the second trimester of pregnancy. The sequence derives from a female donor in good health, enrolled as a control in a pregnancy study. The chain recombines TRBV6-5 with TRBJ1-4; D perhaps matches TRBD1 (6 bases). The CDR3 DNA is TGTGCCAGCAGTTACAATGCCGGGACAACCCAGGAAAAACTGTTTTTT. Translated, it gives CASSYNAGTTQEKLFF.